The 5 T cell receptor beta chains below come from one sample, sequenced in a study of cytomegalovirus exposure and HLA in healthy donors. 60 Vbeta and 13 Jbeta primers were used in PCR. The method was immunoSEQ multiplex PCR; TCRdb's version includes in-frame clones alone and lacks a portion of them. The table lists roughly 63,000 clones, over 60% of them singletons. The source material was PBMCs. These receptors were taken from a man in his forties or fifties in good health and CMV-seropositive.

This clone was seen just once. The gene calls are TRBV30 and TRBJ2-3, with D perhaps matching TRBD2 (6 bases). V was clipped by 2 bases and J by 3 bases, with 24 bases between them. Germline values: CDR1 GTSNPN, CDR2 SVGIG (reference sequence). The CDR3 covers 18 residues. The CDR3 nucleotides are TGTGCCTGGAGTCTACGGCGCCCCCTTTCCGGGGGTACAGATACGCAGTATTTT. Encoded protein: CAWSLRRPLSGGTDTQYF.

The chain has TRBV10-2 and TRBJ1-5; 11 positions match TRBD1. This CDR3 region has 15 residues. The germline CDR1 and CDR2 sequences are WSHSY and SAAADI. The junction had 2 bases not matched to a gene; V was cut back by 5 bases and J by 2 bases. CDR3 bases: TGCGCCAGCAGTTGGACAGGGGGCGGCAATCAGCCCCAGCATTTT. Translation gives CASSWTGGGNQPQHF.

The genes are TRBV5-4 and TRBJ2-3; TRBD1 matches 8 bases. The V segment lost 4 bases and the J segment 5 bases; nucleotides outside the gene matches: 6. The CDR3 has 14 amino acids. Germline V gene data show CDR1 as SGHNT and CDR2 as YYREEE (reference sequence). CDR3 sequence (DNA): TGTGCCAGCAGCCGAGGACAGGGCGAAGATACGCAGTATTTT. Translating gives CASSRGQGEDTQYF.

The J gene is TRBJ2-6, the V gene TRBV30; the match to TRBD1 covers 12 bases. Germline CDR1 GTSNPN, CDR2 SVGIG (reference sequence). This CDR3 region has 20 residues. The CDR3 is CARRGTGGRGEYSGANVLTF. The CDR3 bases are TGTGCTCGGAGGGGGACAGGGGGCCGAGGGGAGTACTCTGGGGCCAACGTCCTGACTTTC.

The rearrangement links TRBV29-1 to TRBJ2-7; TRBD2 agrees at 14 bases. V shed 0 bases, J shed 5 bases, and the junction held 18 bases outside the gene matches. This CDR3 spans 20 amino acids. The germline V gene encodes CDR1 SQVTM and CDR2 ANQGSEA. The CDR3 loop is CSVEEAEGTSGSSIPHEQYF. The CDR3 DNA reads TGCAGCGTTGAAGAGGCGGAGGGGACTAGCGGGAGTTCCATCCCACACGAGCAGTACTTC.